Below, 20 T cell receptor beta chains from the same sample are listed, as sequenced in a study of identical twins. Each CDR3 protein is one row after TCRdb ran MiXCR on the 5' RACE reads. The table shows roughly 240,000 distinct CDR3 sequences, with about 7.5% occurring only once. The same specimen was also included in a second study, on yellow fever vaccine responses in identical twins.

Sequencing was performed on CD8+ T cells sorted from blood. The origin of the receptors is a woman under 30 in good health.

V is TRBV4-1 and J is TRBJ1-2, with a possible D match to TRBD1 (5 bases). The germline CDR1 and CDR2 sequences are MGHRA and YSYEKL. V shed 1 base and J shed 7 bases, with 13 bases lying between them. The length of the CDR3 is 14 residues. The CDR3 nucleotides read TGCGCCAGCAGCCAAGGGGGGGGAAGGAGTGGCTACACCTTC. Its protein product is CASSQGGGRSGYTF.

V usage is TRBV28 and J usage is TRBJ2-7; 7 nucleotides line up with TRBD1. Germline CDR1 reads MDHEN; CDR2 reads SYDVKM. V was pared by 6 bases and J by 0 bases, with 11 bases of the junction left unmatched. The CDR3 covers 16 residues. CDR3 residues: CASSRTGTASSYEQYV. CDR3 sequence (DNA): TGTGCCAGCAGCCGCACCGGGACAGCGAGCTCCTACGAGCAGTACGTC.

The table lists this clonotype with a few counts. CDR3 protein: CASSPAGTAAGEQFF. CDR3 nucleotides: TGTGCCAGCAGTCCCGCCGGGACAGCGGCCGGTGAGCAGTTCTTC. The V and J genes are TRBV12-3 or TRBV12-4 and TRBJ2-1; 7 bases are shared with TRBD1. The CDR3 has 15 residues. Trimming cost V 5 bases and J 9 bases; bases outside gene matches: 13.

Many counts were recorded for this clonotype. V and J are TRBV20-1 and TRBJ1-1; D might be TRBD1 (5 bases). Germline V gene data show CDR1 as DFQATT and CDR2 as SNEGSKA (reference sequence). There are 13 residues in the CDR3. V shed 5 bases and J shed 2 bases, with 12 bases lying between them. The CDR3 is CSAWVQGNTEAFF. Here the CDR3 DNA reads TGCAGTGCTTGGGTCCAGGGTAACACTGAAGCTTTCTTT.

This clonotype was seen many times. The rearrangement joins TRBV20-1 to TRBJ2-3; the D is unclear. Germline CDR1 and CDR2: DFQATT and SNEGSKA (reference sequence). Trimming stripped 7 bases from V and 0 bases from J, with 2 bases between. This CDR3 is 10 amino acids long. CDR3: CSGSTDTQYF. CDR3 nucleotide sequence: TGCAGTGGGAGCACAGATACGCAGTATTTT.

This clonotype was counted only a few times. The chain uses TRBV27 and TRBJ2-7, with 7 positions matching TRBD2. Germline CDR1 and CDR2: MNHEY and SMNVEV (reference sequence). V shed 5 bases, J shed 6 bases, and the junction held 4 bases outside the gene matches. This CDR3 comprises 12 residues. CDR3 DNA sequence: TGTGCCAGCAGTCGCCAGCGGGGCGAGCAGTACTTC. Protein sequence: CASSRQRGEQYF.

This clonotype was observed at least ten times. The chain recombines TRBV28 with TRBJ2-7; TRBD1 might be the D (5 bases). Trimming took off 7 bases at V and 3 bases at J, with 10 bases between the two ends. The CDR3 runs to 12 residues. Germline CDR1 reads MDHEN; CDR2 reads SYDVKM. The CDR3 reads CASNAGFYEQYF. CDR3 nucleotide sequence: TGTGCCAGCAATGCAGGGTTCTACGAGCAGTACTTC.

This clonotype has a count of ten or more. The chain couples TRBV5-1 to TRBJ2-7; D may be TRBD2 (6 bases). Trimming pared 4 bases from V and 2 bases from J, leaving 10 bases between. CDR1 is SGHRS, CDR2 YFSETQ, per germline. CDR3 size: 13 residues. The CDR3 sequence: CASSPGLTYEQYF. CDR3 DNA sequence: TGCGCCAGCAGCCCGGGACTCACCTACGAGCAGTACTTC. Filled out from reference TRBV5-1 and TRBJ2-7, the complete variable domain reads KAGVTQTPRYLIKTRGQQVTLSCSPISGHRSVSWYQQTPGQGLQFLFEYFSETQRNKGNFPGRFSGRQFSNSRSEMNVSTLELGDSALYLCASSPGLTYEQYFGPGTRLTVT.

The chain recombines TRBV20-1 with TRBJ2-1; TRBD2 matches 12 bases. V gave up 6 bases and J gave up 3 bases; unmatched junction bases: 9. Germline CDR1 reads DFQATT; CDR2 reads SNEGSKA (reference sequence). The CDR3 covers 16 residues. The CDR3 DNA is TGCAGTGCCGAGCTCCTAGCGGGAGGGAGCTACAATGAGCAGTTCTTC. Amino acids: CSAELLAGGSYNEQFF.

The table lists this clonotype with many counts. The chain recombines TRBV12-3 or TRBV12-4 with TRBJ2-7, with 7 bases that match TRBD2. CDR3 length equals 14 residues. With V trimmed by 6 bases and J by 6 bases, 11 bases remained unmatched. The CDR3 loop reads CASSRLAGQVEQYF. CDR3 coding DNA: TGTGCCAGCAGCCGACTAGCTGGTCAGGTCGAGCAGTACTTC.

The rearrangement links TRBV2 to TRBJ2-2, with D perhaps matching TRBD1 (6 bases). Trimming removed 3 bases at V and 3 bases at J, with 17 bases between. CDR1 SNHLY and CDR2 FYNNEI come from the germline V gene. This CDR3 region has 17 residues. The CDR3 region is CASSDADSSYDTGELFF. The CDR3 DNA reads TGTGCCAGCAGTGATGCGGACAGCTCCTATGACACCGGGGAGCTGTTTTTT.

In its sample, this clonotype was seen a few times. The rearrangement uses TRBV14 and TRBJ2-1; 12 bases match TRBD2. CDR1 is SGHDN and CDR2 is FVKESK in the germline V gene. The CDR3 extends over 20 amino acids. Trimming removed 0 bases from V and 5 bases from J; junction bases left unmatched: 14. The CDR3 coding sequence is TGTGCCAGCAGCCAAGAAAGCCCCCGGCTAGCGGGGGGGATAGACAATGAGCAGTTCTTC. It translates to CASSQESPRLAGGIDNEQFF. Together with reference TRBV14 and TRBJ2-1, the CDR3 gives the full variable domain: EAGVTQFPSHSVIEKGQTVTLRCDPISGHDNLYWYRRVMGKEIKFLLHFVKESKQDESGMPNNRFLAERTGGTYSTLKVQPAELEDSGVYFCASSQESPRLAGGIDNEQFFGPGTRLTVL.

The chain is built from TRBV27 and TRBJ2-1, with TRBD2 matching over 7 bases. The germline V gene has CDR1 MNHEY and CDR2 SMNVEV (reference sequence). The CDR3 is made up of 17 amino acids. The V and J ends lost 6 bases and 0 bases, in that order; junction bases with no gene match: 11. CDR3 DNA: TGTGCCAGCAGGCCCAGGGACGGCGGGAGCTCCTACAATGAGCAGTTCTTC. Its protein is CASRPRDGGSSYNEQFF.

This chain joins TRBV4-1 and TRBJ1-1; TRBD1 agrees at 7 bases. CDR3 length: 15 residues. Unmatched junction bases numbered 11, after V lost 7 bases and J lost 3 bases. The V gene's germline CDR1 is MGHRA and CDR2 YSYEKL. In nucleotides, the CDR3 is TGCGCCAGCAAGGGGATGGTGGGACAGTACACTGAAGCTTTCTTT. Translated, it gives CASKGMVGQYTEAFF.

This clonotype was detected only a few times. CDR3: CASSFDPYEQYF. CDR3 DNA: TGTGCCAGCAGTTTTGACCCCTACGAGCAGTACTTC. The chain joins TRBV12-3 or TRBV12-4 to TRBJ2-7; D unresolved. The V and J ends lost 3 bases and 2 bases respectively, with 5 bases between them. The CDR3 extends over 12 amino acids.

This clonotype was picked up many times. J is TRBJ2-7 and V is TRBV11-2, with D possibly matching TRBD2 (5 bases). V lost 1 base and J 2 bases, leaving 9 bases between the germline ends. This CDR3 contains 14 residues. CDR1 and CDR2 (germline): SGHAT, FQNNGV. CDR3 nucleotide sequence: TGTGCCAGCAGCTTAGCACGGGAAACCTACGAGCAGTACGTC. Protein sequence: CASSLARETYEQYV.

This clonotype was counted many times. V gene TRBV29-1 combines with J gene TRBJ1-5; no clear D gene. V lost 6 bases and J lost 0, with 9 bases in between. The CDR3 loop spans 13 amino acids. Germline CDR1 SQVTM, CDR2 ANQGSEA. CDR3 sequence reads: CSVSGDSNQPQHF. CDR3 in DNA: TGCAGCGTCAGCGGGGATAGCAATCAGCCCCAGCATTTT.

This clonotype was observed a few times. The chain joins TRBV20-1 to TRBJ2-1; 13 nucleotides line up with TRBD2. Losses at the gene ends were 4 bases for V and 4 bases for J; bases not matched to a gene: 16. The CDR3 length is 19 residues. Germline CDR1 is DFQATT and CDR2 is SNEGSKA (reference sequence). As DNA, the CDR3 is TGCAGTGCTATTCAAGAATGGACTAGCGGGAGTTCGGGGTACAATGAGCAGTTCTTC. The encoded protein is CSAIQEWTSGSSGYNEQFF.

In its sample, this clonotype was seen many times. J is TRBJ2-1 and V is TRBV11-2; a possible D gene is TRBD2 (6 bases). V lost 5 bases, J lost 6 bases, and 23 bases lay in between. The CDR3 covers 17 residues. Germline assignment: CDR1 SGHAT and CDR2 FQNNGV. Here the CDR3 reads CASSVTSFGSGGNEQFF. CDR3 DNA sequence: TGTGCCAGCAGCGTAACTAGCTTCGGGAGTGGTGGCAATGAGCAGTTCTTC.

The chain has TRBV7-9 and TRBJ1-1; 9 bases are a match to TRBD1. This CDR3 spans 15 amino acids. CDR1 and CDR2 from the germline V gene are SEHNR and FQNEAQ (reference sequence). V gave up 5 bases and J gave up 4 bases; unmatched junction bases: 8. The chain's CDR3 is CASSVPGTGITEAFF. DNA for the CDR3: TGTGCCAGCAGCGTCCCCGGGACAGGGATCACTGAAGCTTTCTTT.